Each of the 29 T cell receptor beta chains below was sequenced from the same sample in a study of Ad26.COV2.S vaccination and SARS-CoV-2 variants. Only in-frame clones appear in the TCRdb table, and some are missing; sequencing was by immunoSEQ multiplex PCR. The sample has approximately 300,000 clones; around 81% are singletons. Indicated treatment: roughly 20 received Ad26.COV2.S at low or high dose, single or two shots; about 5 received placebo; per-sample allocation not given. After the first vaccine or placebo injection, samples were drawn on day 63. The sample consisted of peripheral blood, taken in a trial of Ad26.COV2.S vaccine versus placebo. These receptors came from a person between 18 and 65 years old who received the Ad26.COV2.S COVID-19 vaccine or a placebo.

This sequence joins TRBV27 and TRBJ2-7, with D unresolved. Trimming took 4 bases from V and 0 from J, leaving 1 base between them. Per germline, CDR1 MNHEY and CDR2 SMNVEV (reference sequence). The CDR3 sequence is 11 residues long. CDR3 nucleotide sequence: TGTGCCAGCAGTTCCTCCTACGAGCAGTACTTC. Encoded protein: CASSSSYEQYF.

The chain recombines TRBV2 with TRBJ1-1; 9 bases line up with TRBD1. The CDR3 has 14 residues. With V trimmed by 6 bases and J by 11 bases, 13 bases remained unmatched. CDR1 is SNHLY and CDR2 is FYNNEI in the germline V gene. The CDR3 DNA follows: TGTGCCAGCAGAGAGGGACAGGGAGGGGAGGTGGCTTTCTTT. Its protein is CASREGQGGEVAFF.

This chain links TRBV24-1 with TRBJ2-2; possible D gene TRBD1, 5 bases. The CDR3 length is 12 residues. CDR1 and CDR2 (germline): KGHDR, SFDVKD. V shed 6 bases and J shed 6 bases, with 7 bases lying between them. The CDR3, as DNA: TGTGCCACCAGTAGCAGGGCCGGGGAGCTGTTTTTT. It encodes CATSSRAGELFF.

The chain employs TRBV3-1 (or the pseudogene TRBV3-2) and TRBJ1-2; maybe TRBD1 (6 bases). V lost 3 bases, J lost 2 bases, and 13 bases lay in between. Germline loops: CDR1 LGHDT, CDR2 YNNKEL (reference sequence). CDR3 length: 15 residues. CDR3 sequence reads: CASSQRKGVNYGYTF. The DNA for the CDR3 is TGTGCCAGCAGCCAGAGGAAGGGGGTAAACTATGGCTACACCTTC.

V gene TRBV19 combines with J gene TRBJ2-7; 8 nucleotides match TRBD1. The CDR3 covers 16 residues. V was pared by 3 bases and J by 3 bases, with 10 bases of the junction left unmatched. Germline CDR1 LNHDA, CDR2 SQIVND (reference sequence). CDR3 nucleotide sequence: TGTGCCAGTAGTATGGTTCTTGGACAGGGTGGCTACGAGCAGTACTTC. The encoded protein is CASSMVLGQGGYEQYF.

The CDR3 coding sequence is TGTGCCAGTAGTATAGTGGCGGGGGGGATCACAGATACGCAGTATTTT. Translating gives CASSIVAGGITDTQYF. The chain uses TRBV19 and TRBJ2-3; 9 bases are a match to TRBD2. The CDR3 is 16 residues long. V shed 1 base, J shed 2 bases, and the junction held 4 bases outside the gene matches. From germline, CDR1 is LNHDA and CDR2 SQIVND (reference sequence). Together with reference TRBV19 and TRBJ2-3, the CDR3 gives the full variable domain: DGGITQSPKYLFRKEGQNVTLSCEQNLNHDAMYWYRQDPGQGLRLIYYSQIVNDFQKGDIAEGYSVSREKKESFPLTVTSAQKNPTAFYLCASSIVAGGITDTQYFGPGTRLTVL.

The rearrangement uses TRBV9 and TRBJ1-6; 9 positions match TRBD1. CDR1 SGDLS and CDR2 YYNGEE come from the germline V gene. This CDR3 spans 15 amino acids. The J segment lost 9 bases and the V segment lost 0 bases, leaving 4 bases of the junction unmatched. DNA of the CDR3: TGTGCCAGCAGCGTAGCTATGGACAGGGGTTCACCCCTCCACTTT. This translates into CASSVAMDRGSPLHF.

The genes are TRBV18 and TRBJ1-1; D unresolved. CDR1 is KGHSH and CDR2 is LQKENI in the germline V gene. Deletions cut 3 bases from V and 4 bases from J, with 15 bases between. The CDR3 length is 15 residues. This CDR3 reads CASSPPEGAGTEAFF. The CDR3 DNA reads as TGTGCCAGCTCACCCCCCGAAGGAGCGGGCACTGAAGCTTTCTTT.

CDR3 coding DNA: TGTGCCACCTACCTCCAGGGTGGTAACTATGGCTACACCTTC. The encoded protein is CATYLQGGNYGYTF. The chain links TRBV28 to TRBJ1-2; D may be TRBD1 (5 bases). The CDR3 has 14 residues. Trimming pared 10 bases from V and 1 base from J, leaving 16 bases between. CDR1 and CDR2 (germline): MDHEN, SYDVKM.

The V and J genes are TRBV10-3 and TRBJ1-5; 7 nucleotides align to TRBD1. V lost 4 bases and J lost 2; bases outside the gene matches: 11. This CDR3 comprises 17 residues. From germline, CDR1 is ENHRY and CDR2 SYGVKD. CDR3 in amino acids: CAISGQGQAIGNQPQHF. CDR3 sequence (DNA): TGTGCCATCAGTGGGCAAGGACAGGCGATAGGCAATCAGCCCCAGCATTTT.

This chain connects TRBV3-1 (or the pseudogene TRBV3-2) to TRBJ1-4; 8 bases are shared with TRBD1. The germline V gene encodes CDR1 LGHDT and CDR2 YNNKEL (reference sequence). J lost 7 bases, V lost 3 bases, and 4 bases had no gene match. The CDR3 is 14 residues long. The CDR3 coding sequence is TGTGCCAGCAGCCATTCAGGGGGCATTGAAAAACTGTTTTTT. Amino acid sequence: CASSHSGGIEKLFF.

The chain couples TRBV5-1 to TRBJ2-2, with 7 bases matching TRBD1. CDR1 and CDR2 from the germline V gene are SGHRS and YFSETQ. The junction had 6 bases not matched to a gene; V was cut back by 1 base and J by 3 bases. The CDR3 has 16 amino acids. CDR3 coding DNA: TGCGCCAGCAGCTTGCAAGGGGGCGAGGACACCGGGGAGCTGTTTTTT. Protein: CASSLQGGEDTGELFF.

The rearrangement joins TRBV5-1 to TRBJ2-7; tentatively, D is TRBD1 (6 bases). V lost 0 bases to trimming and J lost 3 bases, with 10 bases between them. This CDR3 region has 14 residues. The germline V gene encodes CDR1 SGHRS and CDR2 YFSETQ. CDR3 sequence (DNA): TGCGCCAGCAGCTTGGGTGGACAGCTCTACGAGCAGTACTTC. Translating gives CASSLGGQLYEQYF.

The chain links TRBV18 to TRBJ2-7, with D hard to call. CDR3 length: 13 residues. Germline CDR1 is KGHSH and CDR2 is LQKENI. Deletions cut 2 bases from V and 3 bases from J, with 8 bases between. The CDR3 loop reads CASSPELDYEQYF. The DNA of the CDR3 is TGTGCCAGCTCACCAGAGTTGGACTACGAGCAGTACTTC.

The chain carries TRBV18 and TRBJ1-2; a weak D match, TRBD1 (6 bases). The CDR3 is 14 residues long. The ends were cut back, 4 bases at V and 1 base at J, with 10 bases in the middle. Germline V gene lookup returns CDR1 KGHSH and CDR2 LQKENI. CDR3 nucleotide sequence: TGTGCCAGCTCACATTGGGACAATAACTATGGCTACACCTTC. It encodes CASSHWDNNYGYTF.

In this sample, this clone turned up a few times. The J gene is TRBJ2-7, the V gene TRBV18; D ambiguous. The V gene's germline CDR1 is KGHSH and CDR2 LQKENI. Trimming shortened V by 5 bases and J by 7 bases, and 12 bases separated the two germline ends. The CDR3 sequence is 12 residues long. The DNA for the CDR3 is TGTGCCAGCTCATCGCACCTGGGGGAGCAGTACTTC. Protein sequence: CASSSHLGEQYF.

The J gene is TRBJ2-1, the V gene TRBV28; 10 nucleotides match TRBD2. The V gene end was trimmed by 6 bases and the J gene end by 8 bases; junction bases not matched to a gene: 4. The CDR3 length is 13 residues. The V gene's germline CDR1 is MDHEN and CDR2 SYDVKM. CDR3 DNA sequence: TGTGCCAGCAGGGGGACTAGCGAGCATGAGCAGTTCTTC. Its translation: CASRGTSEHEQFF.

This chain joins TRBV30 and TRBJ2-3; 11 bases align to TRBD1. With V trimmed by 5 bases and J by 7 bases, 8 bases remained unmatched. Per germline, CDR1 GTSNPN and CDR2 SVGIG (reference sequence). The length of the CDR3 is 14 residues. The CDR3 DNA follows: TGTGCCTGGGGGGCTGGACAGGGGGCTTATACGCAGTATTTT. Its protein is CAWGAGQGAYTQYF.

This chain joins TRBV3-1 (or the pseudogene TRBV3-2) and TRBJ2-7; either TRBD1 or TRBD2 may fit D (5 bases each). The CDR3 spans 14 residues. The germline gives CDR1 LGHDT, CDR2 YNNKEL (reference sequence). Trimming shortened V by 5 bases and J by 4 bases, and 15 bases separated the two germline ends. The chain's CDR3 is CASSKSLGGYEQYF. The CDR3 DNA reads as TGTGCCAGCAGCAAATCTCTTGGGGGTTACGAGCAGTACTTC.

The chain is built from TRBV11-3 and TRBJ2-7; TRBD1 aligns across 10 bases. The CDR3 is 15 amino acids. Germline V gives CDR1 SGHNT, CDR2 YENEEA. Germline trimming cut 5 bases from V and 0 bases from J; bases unmatched to any gene: 4. The CDR3 loop is CASSDWDRGSYEQYF. The CDR3 DNA reads as TGTGCCAGCAGCGACTGGGACAGGGGCTCCTACGAGCAGTACTTC.

Concerning this clone itself: Distinct nucleotide sequences in the sample also encode this CDR3. The chain combines TRBV12-3 or TRBV12-4 with TRBJ1-5; 7 positions agree with TRBD1. The CDR3 extends over 13 amino acids. J lost 5 bases, V lost 5 bases, and 3 bases had no gene match. Written as DNA, the CDR3 is TGTGCCAGCAGTCTTGACAGGGATCAGCCCCAGCATTTT. Protein: CASSLDRDQPQHF.

The gene calls are TRBV24-1 and TRBJ1-4; D gene uncertain. Germline-derived CDR1 and CDR2 are KGHDR and SFDVKD. CDR3 size: 12 residues. Trimming took 4 bases from V and 8 from J, leaving 7 bases between them. Here the CDR3 DNA reads TGTGCCACCAGTGAGGGAAACGAAAAACTGTTTTTT. Protein product: CATSEGNEKLFF.

V is TRBV6-5 and J is TRBJ2-7, with 8 bases that match TRBD1. Trimming cost V 5 bases and J 0 bases; bases outside gene matches: 6. There are 15 residues in the CDR3. Germline V gene data show CDR1 as MNHEY and CDR2 as SVGAGI. The CDR3 sequence is CASSRQGLSSYEQYF. The CDR3, as DNA: TGTGCCAGCAGTCGACAGGGGCTAAGCTCCTACGAGCAGTACTTC.

This clone was picked up one time. V usage is TRBV7-9 and J usage is TRBJ1-4, with TRBD1 as a possible D gene (5 bases). The CDR3 consists of 13 residues. Germline CDR1 SEHNR, CDR2 FQNEAQ (reference sequence). V was shortened by 5 bases and J by 8 bases, with 12 bases between the two germline ends. In DNA form, the CDR3 reads TGTGCCAGCAGCAATTTGGACAACGAAAAACTGTTTTTT. Translated, it gives CASSNLDNEKLFF.

This clone appeared once. The chain has TRBV6-5 and TRBJ2-7, with TRBD1 matching over 10 bases. Trimming at V came to 1 base and at J to 7 bases, leaving 7 bases not matched to a gene. CDR3 length: 15 residues. Looked up from germline, CDR1 is MNHEY and CDR2 is SVGAGI. CDR3 in amino acids: CASSYFGQGVGEQYF. DNA for the CDR3: TGTGCCAGCAGTTACTTCGGACAGGGGGTGGGTGAGCAGTACTTC.

The chain combines TRBV5-1 with TRBJ2-4, with TRBD2 matching over 8 bases. With 7 bases clipped from V and 10 bases from J, the junction kept 7 bases outside the gene matches. The CDR3 consists of 12 residues. Germline V gene data show CDR1 as SGHRS and CDR2 as YFSETQ. CDR3 DNA: TGCGCCAGCTCCCGGGAGGGGGGGATTCAGTACTTC. Protein product: CASSREGGIQYF. Drawing the rest from reference TRBV5-1 and TRBJ2-4, the complete variable domain is KAGVTQTPRYLIKTRGQQVTLSCSPISGHRSVSWYQQTPGQGLQFLFEYFSETQRNKGNFPGRFSGRQFSNSRSEMNVSTLELGDSALYLCASSREGGIQYFGAGTRLSVL.

The chain couples TRBV27 to TRBJ2-3; D not resolved. The CDR3 extends over 16 amino acids. V was shortened by 6 bases and J by 3 bases, with 19 bases between the two germline ends. Germline V gene lookup returns CDR1 MNHEY and CDR2 SMNVEV (reference sequence). The CDR3 spells CASRSRLVFTTDTQYF. CDR3 DNA: TGTGCCAGCAGATCCAGACTTGTCTTTACAACAGATACGCAGTATTTT.

The V call is TRBV29-1, the J call TRBJ1-1; D is possibly TRBD1 (5 bases). CDR1 SQVTM and CDR2 ANQGSEA come from the germline V gene. Trimming removed 1 base from V and 5 bases from J, with 11 bases in between. This CDR3 is built from 13 residues. The CDR3 bases are TGCAGCGTTGAAGGTGGGGCCGGGACTGAAGCTTTCTTT. It codes for CSVEGGAGTEAFF.

The rearrangement uses TRBV15 and TRBJ1-1, with D possibly TRBD1 on 6 matching bases. V lost 0 bases to trimming and J lost 0 bases, with 11 bases between them. The CDR3 sequence is 16 residues long. Germline V lookup: CDR1 LNHNV, CDR2 YYDKDF (reference sequence). The CDR3 sequence is CATSRESGVMNTEAFF. CDR3 coding DNA: TGTGCCACCAGCAGAGAATCAGGGGTAATGAACACTGAAGCTTTCTTT.